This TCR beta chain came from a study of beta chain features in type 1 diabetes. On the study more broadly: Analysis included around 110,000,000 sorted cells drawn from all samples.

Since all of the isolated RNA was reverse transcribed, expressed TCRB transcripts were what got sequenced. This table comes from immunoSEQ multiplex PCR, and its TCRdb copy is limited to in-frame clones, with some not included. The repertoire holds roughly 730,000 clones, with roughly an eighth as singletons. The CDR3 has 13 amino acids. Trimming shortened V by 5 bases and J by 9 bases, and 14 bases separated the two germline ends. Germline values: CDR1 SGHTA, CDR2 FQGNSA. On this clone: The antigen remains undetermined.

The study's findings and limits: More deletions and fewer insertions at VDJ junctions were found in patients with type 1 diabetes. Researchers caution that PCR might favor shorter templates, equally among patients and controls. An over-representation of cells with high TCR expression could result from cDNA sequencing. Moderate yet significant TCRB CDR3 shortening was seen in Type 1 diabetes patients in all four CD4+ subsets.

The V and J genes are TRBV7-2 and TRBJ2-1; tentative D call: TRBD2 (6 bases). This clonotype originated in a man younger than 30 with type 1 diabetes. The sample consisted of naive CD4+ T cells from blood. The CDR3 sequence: CASSRTGGFEQFF. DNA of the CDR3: TGTGCCAGCAGCCGAACCGGGGGTTTTGAGCAGTTCTTC.